This TCR beta chain was obtained from a study of CD8+ T cells in alopecia areata. Study-wide findings and caveats: Scalp samples also yield sequences from resident alphabeta T cells of normal skin. Clonality in lesional scalp, especially alopecia totalis/universalis, exceeded that of normal scalp.

CDR3 length: 14 amino acids. CDR1 and CDR2 from the germline V gene are SGHAT and FQNNGV. V was clipped by 4 bases and J by 3 bases; unmatched bases: 3. RNA was isolated and reverse transcribed to cDNA, the sequencing template. The assay was immunoSEQ multiplex PCR, and TCRdb's table has in-frame clones only and misses some. The table includes 90,000 to 150,000 clones, 55% to 80% detected once. As for this clone: Its specificity is unknown.

Researchers picked out CD4+ and CD8+ T cells from PBMCs by sorting. The clonotype originates from a human donor in good health. The sample comprised CD4+ T cells sorted from blood. This chain links TRBV11-2 with TRBJ2-3, with 8 bases that match TRBD1. CDR3 in DNA: TGTGCCAGCAGCTGGAGGACAGGGACAGATACGCAGTATTTT. Protein: CASSWRTGTDTQYF. Combining the CDR3 with reference TRBV11-2 and TRBJ2-3 gives the whole variable domain EAGVAQSPRYKIIEKRQSVAFWCNPISGHATLYWYQQILGQGPKLLIQFQNNGVVDDSQLPKDRFSAERLKGVDSTLKIQPAKLEDSAVYLCASSWRTGTDTQYFGPGTRLTVL.